This entry features one TCR beta chain sequence. The participants were between about 18 and 90 years old and came from under 25 US areas. Allocation to cohorts depended on clinical history reported by the participants. Cohort 3 recovered donors had two negative PCRs, clearance, or symptom resolution. Trimming stripped 6 bases from V and 1 base from J, with 9 bases between. CDR1 is LNHDA and CDR2 is SQIVND in the germline V gene (reference sequence). The CDR3 covers 13 residues. The data derive from a study of blood T cell repertoires in COVID-19. For the study at large: PBMCs, B-cell-depleted T cells, or T cells were the source of the cDNA or gDNA that made up the material.

The assay was immunoSEQ multiplex PCR, and TCRdb's table has in-frame clones only and misses some. The sample lists about 220,000 clones; less than 90% were seen once. The chain uses TRBV19 and TRBJ1-1; D may be TRBD1 (5 bases). The receptor's source is a woman in her thirties who had recovered from COVID-19. The sequencing sample was made of PBMCs or T cells enriched from blood (not recorded which). CDR3 residues: CASSYTGNTEAFF. Here the CDR3 DNA reads TGTGCCAGTAGCTACACAGGGAACACTGAAGCTTTCTTT.